This TCR beta chain was observed in a study of PD-1 blockade in classical Hodgkin lymphoma. Only one count was recorded for this clone. The table came from immunoSEQ multiplex PCR; TCRdb's copy has only in-frame clones and leaves some out. Counted here are about 33,000 clones, roughly 94% occurring once; the ten biggest clones make up roughly 2.5%. Time point noted: newly diagnosed, previously untreated cHL patient sample. The ends lost 3 bases at V and 7 bases at J; junction bases unmatched: 8. CDR1 and CDR2 from the germline V gene are MNHEY and SMNVEV (reference sequence). The CDR3 is made up of 17 amino acids.

This clonotype originated in a human donor with classical Hodgkin lymphoma. This chain links TRBV27 with TRBJ2-2, with 13 bases identical to TRBD2. Sequencing was performed on peripheral blood mononuclear cells (PBMCs). The DNA for the CDR3 is TGTGCCAGCAGTTTCGGACTAGCGGGAGATATTGGCGGGGAGCTGTTTTTT. Translated: CASSFGLAGDIGGELFF.